This T cell receptor (beta chain) emerged from a study of T cell repertoires in aging, cancer and after chemotherapy. Study-wide background: Six age groups, ranging from 30 or younger to 70 or older, included the donors. Chronic lymphocytic leukemia patients on fludarabine- or bendamustine-based regimens gave paired samples before and after chemotherapy.

General study points: Untreated cancer patients had significantly lower blood TCR diversity than age-matched healthy donors. Loss of evenness, beyond lost richness, contributed to age-related TCR diversity decline in cancer patients.

This clonotype was found a few times. Antigen specificity is unknown. A mixed TRB-A/B primer pool amplified rearranged TRB by multiplex touch-down PCR. TCRdb re-called the multiplex PCR reads with MiXCR, one entry per CDR3 protein. The sample gives roughly 2,000 distinct CDR3 sequences, roughly 50% of which show up once; 56% is in the top ten. Germline CDR1 reads WNHNN; CDR2 reads SYGVQD (reference sequence). CDR3 size: 15 residues. V was clipped by 6 bases and J by 1 base, with 16 bases between them. Peripheral blood genomic DNA, not sorted cells or RNA, was the template. This chain connects TRBV10-1 to TRBJ2-7; D is perhaps TRBD2 (7 bases). The TCR sequence derives from a human donor with a blood cancer. Sequencing used blood. CDR3 DNA sequence: TGCGCCAGCAGGGGGGGCGGGAGAGGATCCTACGAGCAGTACTTC. Translation: CASRGGGRGSYEQYF.